The entry that follows covers one T cell receptor beta chain sequence. Measured with immunoSEQ multiplex PCR; TCRdb has only the in-frame clones, and not every one. Here the sample spans about 180,000 clones, about 80% being singletons. Cohorts were assigned according to the clinical history that participants reported. All exposed participants met a person with COVID-19 within 2 weeks before entering the study. The sample is drawn from a study of blood T cell repertoires in COVID-19. V lost 4 bases, J lost 3 bases, and 5 bases stayed unmatched. This CDR3 is 15 amino acids long. Germline CDR1 reads MNHEY; CDR2 reads SMNVEV (reference sequence).

Sequenced input: PBMCs or T cells enriched from blood (not recorded which). The chain has TRBV27 and TRBJ1-5; 8 bases are shared with TRBD1. The source is a man between 60 and 75 years old who had been exposed to COVID-19. CDR3 region: CASSWAGQVNQPQHF. The CDR3 DNA reads TGTGCCAGCAGTTGGGCGGGACAGGTCAATCAGCCCCAGCATTTT.